These T cell receptor beta chains were read from a single sample in a study of CD8 T cells in ankylosing spondylitis. TCRdb re-derived calls from the 5' RACE reads in MiXCR, one entry per CDR3 protein. The sample includes 670,000 or so distinct CDR3 sequences, 15% to 20% of them seen just once. Sequencing was done on a sample of blood, either unsorted or a sorted T cell fraction (not recorded which). These receptors all stem from a male donor with ankylosing spondylitis. The CDR3 runs from the conserved cysteine through the conserved F or W. A D gene is named only where the DNA matches it firmly. Only some rows state a clone size, as once, few, many or a class for expanded clones.

d_call: TRBD2
j_call: TRBJ2-2
clone_size: few
v_call: TRBV20-1
cdr3_nt: TGCAGTGCTAGCAAGGAATTTGGCGGGAGGCGCACCGGGGAGCTGTTTTTT
cdr3_aa: CSASKEFGGRRTGELFF

d_call: -
j_call: TRBJ2-2
clone_size: -
v_call: TRBV5-5
cdr3_nt: TGTGCCAGCAGATTCGACAGGGGGGAGCTGTTTTTT
cdr3_aa: CASRFDRGELFF

d_call: TRBD2
j_call: TRBJ2-7
clone_size: -
v_call: TRBV4-2
cdr3_nt: TGTGCCAGCAGCCAAGGTCCGACTAGCGAGCACGAGCAGTACTTC
cdr3_aa: CASSQGPTSEHEQYF

d_call: -
j_call: TRBJ1-1
clone_size: many
v_call: TRBV12-3/TRBV12-4
cdr3_nt: TGTGCCAGCAGTTTAAAACAGACGAACACTGAAGCTTTCTTT
cdr3_aa: CASSLKQTNTEAFF

d_call: TRBD2
j_call: TRBJ2-7
clone_size: few
v_call: TRBV15
cdr3_nt: TGTGCCACCAGCAGACCCGGGGGGGTGTCCTACGAGCAGTACTTC
cdr3_aa: CATSRPGGVSYEQYF

d_call: TRBD2
j_call: TRBJ2-3
clone_size: few
v_call: TRBV7-9
cdr3_nt: TGTGCCAGCACCGTCGCGGGGGGATGGTATTTT
cdr3_aa: CASTVAGGWYF

d_call: TRBD2
j_call: TRBJ2-7
clone_size: -
v_call: TRBV6-5
cdr3_nt: TGTGCCAGCAGTTACTCTGCGGGGGGCCTTCCCTACGAGCAGTACTTC
cdr3_aa: CASSYSAGGLPYEQYF

d_call: -
j_call: TRBJ1-1
clone_size: few
v_call: TRBV29-1
cdr3_nt: TGCAGCGTTACCGCGGGGTTTTACACTGAAGCTTTCTTT
cdr3_aa: CSVTAGFYTEAFF

d_call: TRBD1
j_call: TRBJ2-2
clone_size: few
v_call: TRBV7-6
cdr3_nt: TGTGCCAGCAGCTTAGGTCCACAGGGGGCCTCGGTCGGGGAGCTGTTTTTT
cdr3_aa: CASSLGPQGASVGELFF

d_call: -
j_call: TRBJ2-1
clone_size: few
v_call: TRBV5-5
cdr3_nt: TGTGCCAGCAGCTTGGCCCCTAGCGTTTCCTACAATGAGCAGTTCTTC
cdr3_aa: CASSLAPSVSYNEQFF

d_call: -
j_call: TRBJ2-2
clone_size: few
v_call: TRBV12-3/TRBV12-4
cdr3_nt: TGTGCCAGCAGTTTAGTTAAACTGAACACCGGGGAGCTGTTTTTT
cdr3_aa: CASSLVKLNTGELFF

d_call: -
j_call: TRBJ1-2
clone_size: -
v_call: TRBV12-3/TRBV12-4
cdr3_nt: TGTGCCAGCAGTTTTTCGTTGGGGAACTATGGCTACACCTTC
cdr3_aa: CASSFSLGNYGYTF

d_call: -
j_call: TRBJ2-1
clone_size: -
v_call: TRBV20-1
cdr3_nt: TGCAGTGCTAGAATTCTAGCTACTAGGAATGAGCAGTTCTTC
cdr3_aa: CSARILATRNEQFF

d_call: -
j_call: TRBJ2-7
clone_size: -
v_call: TRBV7-2
cdr3_nt: TGTGCCAGTGCCGGACTACCCAACTCCTACGAGCAGTACTTC
cdr3_aa: CASAGLPNSYEQYF

d_call: -
j_call: TRBJ1-1
clone_size: -
v_call: TRBV20-1
cdr3_nt: TGCAGTGCTAGAGATCTGGGGCGCGAAGCTTTCTTT
cdr3_aa: CSARDLGREAFF

d_call: -
j_call: TRBJ2-1
clone_size: -
v_call: TRBV6-2/TRBV6-3
cdr3_nt: TGTGCCAGCAGTTACGCGCCAGGGTGGAACAATGAGCAGTTCTTC
cdr3_aa: CASSYAPGWNNEQFF

d_call: -
j_call: TRBJ2-7
clone_size: -
v_call: TRBV7-9
cdr3_nt: TGTGCCAGCAGCTTAGTCCCGAGGCAGGGGAATCGCGAGCAGTACTTC
cdr3_aa: CASSLVPRQGNREQYF

d_call: -
j_call: TRBJ2-7
clone_size: few
v_call: TRBV27
cdr3_nt: TGTGCCAGCAGTTGGAAACAGGGTTCCCGCTCCTACGAGCAGTACTTC
cdr3_aa: CASSWKQGSRSYEQYF

d_call: -
j_call: TRBJ2-1
clone_size: -
v_call: TRBV29-1
cdr3_nt: TGCAGCGTTTGGGTCGGCGGGGCCGCCTACAATGAGCAGTTCTTC
cdr3_aa: CSVWVGGAAYNEQFF

d_call: -
j_call: TRBJ1-2
clone_size: -
v_call: TRBV6-1
cdr3_nt: TGTGCCAGCAGTGGGCAGGTGTGGGGCATGGGCTATGGCTACACCTTC
cdr3_aa: CASSGQVWGMGYGYTF

d_call: -
j_call: TRBJ1-5
clone_size: -
v_call: TRBV20-1
cdr3_nt: TGCAGTGCTAGAGCCTTGGCCGCCACCCCCAATCAGCCCCAGCATTTT
cdr3_aa: CSARALAATPNQPQHF

d_call: TRBD1
j_call: TRBJ1-5
clone_size: few
v_call: TRBV24-1
cdr3_nt: TGTGCCACCAGGGACTCCACGGGACAGAGCCTTTATAGCAATCAGCCCCAGCATTTT
cdr3_aa: CATRDSTGQSLYSNQPQHF

d_call: -
j_call: TRBJ1-2
clone_size: few
v_call: TRBV29-1
cdr3_nt: TGCAGCGTTGAAACGTCAAGGGGCTATGGCTACACCTTC
cdr3_aa: CSVETSRGYGYTF

d_call: -
j_call: TRBJ2-1
clone_size: few
v_call: TRBV12-3/TRBV12-4
cdr3_nt: TGTGCCACCCAGGAGGGCACTGAGCAGTTCTTC
cdr3_aa: CATQEGTEQFF

d_call: -
j_call: TRBJ1-1
clone_size: -
v_call: TRBV6-6
cdr3_nt: TGTGCCAGCACCCCGAAGCAAGACACTGAAGCTTTCTTT
cdr3_aa: CASTPKQDTEAFF

d_call: -
j_call: TRBJ1-1
clone_size: many
v_call: TRBV12-3/TRBV12-4
cdr3_nt: TGTGCCAGCAGTCCCCCGGCAGGGAGCAAAATGAACACTGAAGCTTTCTTT
cdr3_aa: CASSPPAGSKMNTEAFF

d_call: TRBD1
j_call: TRBJ2-7
clone_size: many
v_call: TRBV29-1
cdr3_nt: TGCAGCGTTGGAGACAGGGGTCTCGCCTACGAGCAGTACTTC
cdr3_aa: CSVGDRGLAYEQYF

d_call: TRBD2
j_call: TRBJ2-3
clone_size: few
v_call: TRBV24-1
cdr3_nt: TGTGCCACCAGTGATCTAGCGGGAGGAAACACAGATACGCAGTATTTT
cdr3_aa: CATSDLAGGNTDTQYF

d_call: -
j_call: TRBJ2-5
clone_size: -
v_call: TRBV5-6
cdr3_nt: TGTGCCAGCAGTCTGGGTGGGACCCCGGGGGAGACCCAGTACTTC
cdr3_aa: CASSLGGTPGETQYF

d_call: -
j_call: TRBJ1-1
clone_size: -
v_call: TRBV20-1
cdr3_nt: TGCAGTGCTAGAGTCGGGCCGAACACTGAAGCTTTCTTT
cdr3_aa: CSARVGPNTEAFF

d_call: -
j_call: TRBJ2-7
clone_size: -
v_call: TRBV28
cdr3_nt: TGTGCCAGCAGTTTTTGGGCCGACAGTTCCTACGAGCAGTACTTC
cdr3_aa: CASSFWADSSYEQYF

d_call: -
j_call: TRBJ1-2
clone_size: -
v_call: TRBV5-5
cdr3_nt: TGTGCCAGCAGCTTGGAAGGGTCGCCCTATGGCTACACCTTC
cdr3_aa: CASSLEGSPYGYTF

d_call: TRBD2
j_call: TRBJ2-7
clone_size: few
v_call: TRBV12-3/TRBV12-4
cdr3_nt: TGTGCCAGCAGTTTTAGGCCCGGGCTAGCGGGATCCTACGAGCAGTACTTC
cdr3_aa: CASSFRPGLAGSYEQYF

d_call: TRBD2
j_call: TRBJ2-3
clone_size: many
v_call: TRBV5-1
cdr3_nt: TGCGCCAGCAGCGGACCTAGCGGGAGTTCGACAGATACGCAGTATTTT
cdr3_aa: CASSGPSGSSTDTQYF

d_call: -
j_call: TRBJ2-5
clone_size: -
v_call: TRBV7-9
cdr3_nt: TGTGCCAGCAGCTCAGCCGTATCGGGGGAGACCCAGTACTTC
cdr3_aa: CASSSAVSGETQYF

d_call: -
j_call: TRBJ2-2
clone_size: -
v_call: TRBV29-1
cdr3_nt: TGCAGCGGGGCAGGGACCACCGGGGAGCTGTTTTTT
cdr3_aa: CSGAGTTGELFF

d_call: -
j_call: TRBJ1-5
clone_size: few
v_call: TRBV2
cdr3_nt: TGTGCCAGCAGTCAGGAAAACAGGGATGTGCCCCAGCATTTT
cdr3_aa: CASSQENRDVPQHF

d_call: TRBD2
j_call: TRBJ2-7
clone_size: few
v_call: TRBV28
cdr3_nt: TGTGCCAGCAGTTCAGCGGGACTAGCCTACGAGCAGTACTTC
cdr3_aa: CASSSAGLAYEQYF

d_call: TRBD1
j_call: TRBJ2-7
clone_size: -
v_call: TRBV29-1
cdr3_nt: TGCAGCGTTGGTGACAGGGCTATCTCCTACGAGCAGTACTTC
cdr3_aa: CSVGDRAISYEQYF

d_call: -
j_call: TRBJ2-7
clone_size: -
v_call: TRBV4-1
cdr3_nt: TGCGCCAGCAGCCAAGGCCCCAGGTCCTACGAGCAGTACTTC
cdr3_aa: CASSQGPRSYEQYF

d_call: -
j_call: TRBJ2-4
clone_size: -
v_call: TRBV12-3/TRBV12-4
cdr3_nt: TGTGCCAGCAGTACGCCCTTGATGGGGGAAAACATTCAGTACTTC
cdr3_aa: CASSTPLMGENIQYF

d_call: TRBD2
j_call: TRBJ2-1
clone_size: -
v_call: TRBV20-1
cdr3_nt: TGCAGTGCTAGAGACCTATCCGGGACTAGTACGGGATACAATGAGCAGTTCTTC
cdr3_aa: CSARDLSGTSTGYNEQFF

d_call: TRBD1
j_call: TRBJ1-5
clone_size: -
v_call: TRBV4-2
cdr3_nt: TGTGCCAGCAGCCAAGACCGGGACAGGGAGGAGCATTTT
cdr3_aa: CASSQDRDREEHF

d_call: -
j_call: TRBJ1-2
clone_size: few
v_call: TRBV15
cdr3_nt: TGTGCCACCAGCACCACTGGTACCTATGGCTACACCTTC
cdr3_aa: CATSTTGTYGYTF

d_call: TRBD1
j_call: TRBJ2-7
clone_size: few
v_call: TRBV4-2
cdr3_nt: TGTGCCAGCAGCGGGAGACAGGGGGGAGTGTCGGGCGACGGATACGAGCAGTACTTC
cdr3_aa: CASSGRQGGVSGDGYEQYF

d_call: -
j_call: TRBJ1-2
clone_size: once
v_call: TRBV9
cdr3_nt: TGTGCCAGCAGCGCCTCCAAAATAGGAGGCTATGGCTACACCTTC
cdr3_aa: CASSASKIGGYGYTF

d_call: -
j_call: TRBJ1-5
clone_size: -
v_call: TRBV20-1
cdr3_nt: TGCAGTGCTAAATATGGGGGCTCCAATCAGCCCCAGCATTTT
cdr3_aa: CSAKYGGSNQPQHF

d_call: -
j_call: TRBJ1-1
clone_size: many
v_call: TRBV5-1
cdr3_nt: TGTGCCAGCAGTTTGGCAGCCGGCGGCACTGAAGCTTTCTTT
cdr3_aa: CASSLAAGGTEAFF

d_call: -
j_call: TRBJ2-7
clone_size: few
v_call: TRBV29-1
cdr3_nt: TGCAGCGTTGAAGATTATCTAGCTCCTTTCGAGCAGTACTTC
cdr3_aa: CSVEDYLAPFEQYF

d_call: TRBD2
j_call: TRBJ2-3
clone_size: -
v_call: TRBV4-2
cdr3_nt: TGTGCCAGCAGCCAGTACATAGCGGGAGAACCGGGAGATACGCAGTATTTT
cdr3_aa: CASSQYIAGEPGDTQYF

d_call: TRBD1
j_call: TRBJ2-3
clone_size: few
v_call: TRBV9
cdr3_nt: TGTGCCAGCAGCGCTTTCCAGACAGGGGGCGCGGGCGATACGCAGTATTTT
cdr3_aa: CASSAFQTGGAGDTQYF

d_call: TRBD2
j_call: TRBJ2-3
clone_size: -
v_call: TRBV11-2
cdr3_nt: TGTGCCAGCAGCTTAGATGTAGCGGGGAACACAGATACGCAGTATTTT
cdr3_aa: CASSLDVAGNTDTQYF

d_call: -
j_call: TRBJ1-2
clone_size: few
v_call: TRBV7-9
cdr3_nt: TGTGCCAGCAGCCCGGGGGGGGTTGATGGCTACACCTTC
cdr3_aa: CASSPGGVDGYTF

d_call: TRBD2
j_call: TRBJ2-1
clone_size: few
v_call: TRBV20-1
cdr3_nt: TGCAGCTCCGGGACTAACAATGAGCAGTTCTTC
cdr3_aa: CSSGTNNEQFF

d_call: TRBD2
j_call: TRBJ2-1
clone_size: -
v_call: TRBV7-9
cdr3_nt: TGTGCCAGCAGCTTAGTACTAGCGGGAGTGGGGCATGAGCAGTTCTTC
cdr3_aa: CASSLVLAGVGHEQFF

d_call: -
j_call: TRBJ1-1
clone_size: -
v_call: TRBV20-1
cdr3_nt: TGCAGTGCTAGAGCCGGGGGGAAGAACACTGAAGCTTTCTTT
cdr3_aa: CSARAGGKNTEAFF

d_call: -
j_call: TRBJ2-5
clone_size: -
v_call: TRBV5-1
cdr3_nt: TGCGCCAGCAGCTTGGGGTTTGGGACTTATCAAGAGACCCAGTACTTC
cdr3_aa: CASSLGFGTYQETQYF

d_call: -
j_call: TRBJ1-1
clone_size: few
v_call: TRBV11-2
cdr3_nt: TGTGCCAGCAGCTTAGGTTCAGGTTTGAACACTGAAGCTTTCTTT
cdr3_aa: CASSLGSGLNTEAFF

d_call: -
j_call: TRBJ2-5
clone_size: few
v_call: TRBV9
cdr3_nt: TGTGCCAGCAGCGGCCGGGACCACCAAGAGACCCAGTACTTC
cdr3_aa: CASSGRDHQETQYF

d_call: -
j_call: TRBJ2-6
clone_size: -
v_call: TRBV7-8
cdr3_nt: TGTGCCAGCAGCTACTCGCCGGGTTCTGGGGCCAACGTCCTGACTTTC
cdr3_aa: CASSYSPGSGANVLTF